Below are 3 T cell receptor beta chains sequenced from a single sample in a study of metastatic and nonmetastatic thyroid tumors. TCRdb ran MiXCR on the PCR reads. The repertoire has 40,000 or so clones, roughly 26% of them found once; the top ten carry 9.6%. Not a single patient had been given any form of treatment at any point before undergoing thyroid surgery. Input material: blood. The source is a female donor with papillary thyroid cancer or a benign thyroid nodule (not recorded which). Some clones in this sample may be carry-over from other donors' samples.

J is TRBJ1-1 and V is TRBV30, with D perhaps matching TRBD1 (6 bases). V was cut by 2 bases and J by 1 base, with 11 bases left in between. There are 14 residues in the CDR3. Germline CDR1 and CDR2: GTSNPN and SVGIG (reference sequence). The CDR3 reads CAWSWEGGNTEAFF. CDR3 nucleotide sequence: TGTGCCTGGAGTTGGGAGGGGGGGAACACTGAAGCTTTCTTT.

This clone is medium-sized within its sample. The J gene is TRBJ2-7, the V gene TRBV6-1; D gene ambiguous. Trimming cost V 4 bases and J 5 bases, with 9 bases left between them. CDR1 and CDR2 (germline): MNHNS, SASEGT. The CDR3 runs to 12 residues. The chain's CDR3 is CASSGLVDEQYF. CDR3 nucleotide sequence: TGTGCCAGCAGTGGCCTAGTCGACGAGCAGTACTTC.

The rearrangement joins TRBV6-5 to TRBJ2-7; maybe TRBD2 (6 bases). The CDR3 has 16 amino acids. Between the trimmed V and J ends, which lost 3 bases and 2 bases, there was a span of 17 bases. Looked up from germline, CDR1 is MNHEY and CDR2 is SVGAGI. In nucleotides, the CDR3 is TGTGCCAGCAGTTATGGTTCGAGCGGAGGGCCCTACGAGCAGTACTTC. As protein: CASSYGSSGGPYEQYF.